This T cell receptor beta chain was obtained from a study of cytomegalovirus exposure and HLA in healthy donors. Study details: In terms of ancestry, the Caucasian-associated cluster contained about four fifths of the roughly 400 genotyped donors.

In regard to this clone: The antigen is not known.

Regarding the study as a whole: With further analysis later on, most CMV-associated TCR beta chains appeared HLA-restricted. CMV serostatus was the sole immune exposure data available. Reported performance of the classifier showed diagnosis of cytomegalovirus status with high specificity and sensitivity.

V shed 0 bases and J shed 7 bases, with 13 bases lying between them. Germline-derived CDR1 and CDR2 are SGDLS and YYNGEE. There are 15 residues in the CDR3. PCR primers comprised 60 Vbeta and 13 Jbeta primers. Sequenced by immunoSEQ multiplex PCR; TCRdb stores in-frame clones only, minus some. Among roughly 100,000 clones listed, roughly 70% were seen once. The clonotype was recovered from a man aged 40-55 years in good health and CMV-seropositive. The sample taken for sequencing was PBMCs. The chain uses TRBV9 and TRBJ2-2, with D perhaps matching TRBD1 (6 bases). CDR3 nucleotides: TGTGCCAGCAGCGTAGGAGGGGGTATTGACGGGGAGCTGTTTTTT. Translation gives CASSVGGGIDGELFF. The entire variable domain, with the rest obtained from reference TRBV9 and TRBJ2-2, is as follows: DSGVTQTPKHLITATGQRVTLRCSPRSGDLSVYWYQQSLDQGLQFLIQYYNGEERAKGNILERFSAQQFPDLHSELNLSSLELGDSALYFCASSVGGGIDGELFFGEGSRLTVL.